These 13 T cell receptor beta chains came from one sample sequenced in a study of T cells in Graves' hyperthyroidism and ophthalmopathy. Using RNA transcripts as the source, TCR beta CDR3 regions were amplified. The TCR CDR3 was amplified in a first-round RT-PCR using the HTBI primer set. In TCRdb, the multiplex PCR reads were re-called with MiXCR into one record per CDR3 protein. The data show 640,000 or so distinct CDR3 sequences, with approximately 15% seen just once and roughly 7.7% held by the top ten. The sequenced sample consisted of blood. Receptors were obtained from a young woman with Graves' ophthalmopathy.

This clonotype was recorded at least ten times. The chain uses TRBV7-2 and TRBJ2-3; the D gene is possibly TRBD2 (5 bases). The V gene's germline CDR1 is SGHTA and CDR2 FQGNSA. With 6 bases removed from V and 3 bases from J, the gap between germline ends came to 10 bases. The CDR3 spans 13 residues. CDR3 in DNA: TGTGCCAGCAGTTCAGAGGGAACAGATACGCAGTATTTT. It encodes CASSSEGTDTQYF.

This clonotype was found a few times. The CDR3 DNA reads as TGTGCCATCAGTGAGTCGCTCGGGAGGACTAGCGGGACCCACACCGGGGAGCTGTTTTTT. Translating it yields CAISESLGRTSGTHTGELFF. This rearrangement joins TRBV10-3 to TRBJ2-2, with 12 bases identical to TRBD2. The trim removed 0 bases at V and 3 bases at J, leaving 11 bases unmatched. This CDR3 has 20 amino acids. Germline V gene sequence: CDR1 ENHRY, CDR2 SYGVKD.

This clonotype was observed a few times. V is TRBV18 and J is TRBJ1-1; a possible D gene is TRBD1 (6 bases). The CDR3 consists of 17 residues. Germline CDR1 and CDR2: KGHSH and LQKENI. Trimming cost V 1 base and J 0 bases, with 15 bases left between them. The CDR3: CASSPRGKGGMNTEAFF. The CDR3, as DNA: TGTGCCAGCTCACCACGGGGGAAGGGGGGAATGAACACTGAAGCTTTCTTT.

The rearrangement links TRBV29-1 to TRBJ1-2, with D unclear. V was cut by 4 bases and J by 0 bases, with 9 bases left in between. The CDR3 is 13 residues long. Looked up from germline, CDR1 is SQVTM and CDR2 is ANQGSEA. Written as DNA, the CDR3 is TGCAGCGTTGTAGCAGCAGCTAACTATGGCTACACCTTC. It is translated as CSVVAAANYGYTF.

This clonotype was recorded many times. The chain joins TRBV11-2 to TRBJ2-5, with D unclear. V lost 2 bases and J 7 bases, leaving 17 bases between the germline ends. Germline V gene sequence: CDR1 SGHAT, CDR2 FQNNGV. This CDR3 region has 15 residues. CDR3 residues: CASSLSGLRVGTQYF. CDR3 DNA: TGTGCCAGCAGCTTATCCGGGCTGCGTGTGGGGACCCAGTACTTC.

The sample holds many counts of this clonotype. The V and J genes are TRBV7-9 and TRBJ1-1; D remains ambiguous. V was clipped by 3 bases and J by 0 bases, with 11 bases between them. CDR1 is SEHNR, CDR2 FQNEAQ, per germline (reference sequence). The CDR3 runs 15 residues. CDR3 nucleotides: TGTGCCAGCAGCTTCCAGCTATCTATGAACACTGAAGCTTTCTTT. It is translated as CASSFQLSMNTEAFF.

The rearrangement uses TRBV7-9 and TRBJ1-3; unclear D gene. The CDR3 is 15 amino acids. V was cut by 7 bases and J by 0 bases, with 13 bases left in between. Germline V gene sequence: CDR1 SEHNR, CDR2 FQNEAQ (reference sequence). CDR3 loop: CASILLPSSGNTIYF. The CDR3 DNA reads as TGTGCCAGCATTCTCCTTCCTAGCTCTGGAAACACCATATATTTT.

This clonotype showed up many times. This chain uses TRBV12-3 or TRBV12-4 with TRBJ2-1; no definite D call. V lost 0 bases and J lost 8, with 2 bases in between. The CDR3 sequence is 11 residues long. This chain's CDR3 is CASSLADEQFF. The CDR3 region has the DNA TGTGCCAGCAGTTTAGCTGATGAGCAGTTCTTC.

This clonotype was seen at least ten times. The rearrangement uses TRBV30 and TRBJ2-7; D is perhaps TRBD1 (6 bases). Trimming took 0 bases from V and 4 from J, leaving 13 bases between them. CDR1 and CDR2 (germline): GTSNPN, SVGIG (reference sequence). There are 14 residues in the CDR3. CDR3 DNA sequence: TGTGCCTGGAGTGTATCTGGGGGCAAGTACGAGCAGTACTTC. Encoded protein: CAWSVSGGKYEQYF.

This clonotype was found a few times. V and J are TRBV20-1 and TRBJ2-7; D not certain. V lost 0 bases and J lost 2, with 8 bases in between. The CDR3 extends over 13 amino acids. Germline lookup yields CDR1 DFQATT and CDR2 SNEGSKA (reference sequence). In DNA, the CDR3 is TGCAGTGCTAGAGACGGCGCAACCTACGAGCAGTACTTC. Translating it yields CSARDGATYEQYF.

This clonotype was counted many times. The V gene is TRBV28, the J gene TRBJ2-5, with a tentative D call TRBD2 (6 bases). The CDR3 runs 16 residues. The ends were cut back, 2 bases at V and 2 bases at J, with 15 bases in the middle. The V gene's germline CDR1 is MDHEN and CDR2 SYDVKM. The CDR3 here is CASSLRVADPQETQYF. The CDR3 DNA follows: TGTGCCAGCAGTTTAAGGGTAGCGGACCCACAAGAGACCCAGTACTTC.

This clonotype was observed a few times. The chain couples TRBV4-1 to TRBJ1-1, with D perhaps TRBD1 (6 bases). V shed 3 bases and J shed 4 bases, with 9 bases lying between them. Per the germline V gene, CDR1 is MGHRA and CDR2 is YSYEKL. CDR3 size: 13 residues. CDR3 nucleotide sequence: TGCGCCAGCAGCCAGGGACACCGCACTGAAGCTTTCTTT. Amino acid sequence: CASSQGHRTEAFF.

The genes are TRBV19 and TRBJ2-1; D is possibly TRBD1 (6 bases). With 0 bases removed from V and 4 bases from J, the gap between germline ends came to 16 bases. This CDR3 is built from 17 residues. Germline assignment: CDR1 LNHDA and CDR2 SQIVND (reference sequence). CDR3 amino acids: CASSIDSRQGLYNEQFF. DNA for the CDR3: TGTGCCAGTAGTATAGATTCACGCCAGGGGCTATACAATGAGCAGTTCTTC. The variable domain in full, completed from reference TRBV19 and TRBJ2-1, reads DGGITQSPKYLFRKEGQNVTLSCEQNLNHDAMYWYRQDPGQGLRLIYYSQIVNDFQKGDIAEGYSVSREKKESFPLTVTSAQKNPTAFYLCASSIDSRQGLYNEQFFGPGTRLTVL.